Presented here are 32 T cell receptor beta chains from one specimen sequenced in a study of cytomegalovirus exposure and HLA in healthy donors. It was with 60 Vbeta and 13 Jbeta primers that the PCR ran. Profiled with immunoSEQ multiplex PCR; TCRdb holds only in-frame clones, not every one. The sample has approximately 250,000 clones, around 80% seen once. The sequenced sample was PBMCs. The receptors come from a boy younger than 18 in good health and CMV-seronegative.

The CDR3 sequence is CASRRTTSYEQYF. The DNA for the CDR3 is TGTGCCAGCAGACGGACAACCTCCTACGAGCAGTACTTC. The chain links TRBV6-1 to TRBJ2-5; the D gene is possibly TRBD1 (5 bases). The DNA end favors TRBJ2-7, so the J call may be wrong. Germline loops: CDR1 MNHNS, CDR2 SASEGT. The CDR3 is made up of 13 amino acids.

In the case of this clone: Within the sample, other DNA sequences also encode this same CDR3. The chain employs TRBV27 and TRBJ1-5; no firm D call. Germline V gives CDR1 MNHEY, CDR2 SMNVEV (reference sequence). The CDR3 runs 15 residues. The ends were cut back, 2 bases at V and 2 bases at J, with 10 bases in the middle. The CDR3 coding sequence is TGTGCCAGCAGTTTAGGGTGGCAGGGCAATCAGCCCCAGCATTTT. Translation gives CASSLGWQGNQPQHF.

Worth noting for this clone: The sample holds other DNA sequences that translate to the same CDR3. The chain joins TRBV25-1 to TRBJ1-1; D is unclear. Trimming cost V 1 base and J 1 base, with 4 bases left between them. CDR1 is MGHDK and CDR2 is SYGVNS in the germline V gene. The CDR3 is 13 residues long. The CDR3: CASSESGNTEAFF. Here the CDR3 DNA reads TGTGCCAGCAGTGAATCCGGGAACACTGAAGCTTTCTTT. The full variable domain, with the rest looked up from reference TRBV25-1 and TRBJ1-1, is EADIYQTPRYLVIGTGKKITLECSQTMGHDKMYWYQQDPGMELHLIHYSYGVNSTEKGDLSSESTVSRIRTEHFPLTLESARPSHTSQYLCASSESGNTEAFFGQGTRLTVV.

In this sample, this clone turned up once. The chain is built from TRBV9 and TRBJ2-7, with TRBD1 identical over 10 bases. Germline-derived CDR1 and CDR2 are SGDLS and YYNGEE. After removal of 4 bases from V and 6 bases from J, the junction contained 10 bases not matched to a gene. The CDR3 consists of 15 residues. The CDR3 DNA is TGTGCCAGCAGCCCCCGACAGGGGGCGAGGGGCGAGCAGTACTTC. Protein sequence: CASSPRQGARGEQYF.

The chain is built from TRBV7-9 and TRBJ1-2; 7 positions match TRBD1. Trimming removed 5 bases from V and 8 bases from J; junction bases left unmatched: 11. The CDR3 is made up of 14 amino acids. Germline assignment: CDR1 SEHNR and CDR2 FQNEAQ (reference sequence). The CDR3 spells CASSLGTAERGYTF. The CDR3 DNA follows: TGTGCCAGCAGCCTTGGGACAGCAGAGCGGGGCTACACCTTC.

V and J are TRBV5-1 and TRBJ1-1, with 7 bases aligning to TRBD1. V lost 4 bases to trimming and J lost 1 base; unmatched junction nucleotides: 7. Germline V gene sequence: CDR1 SGHRS, CDR2 YFSETQ. The CDR3 loop spans 15 amino acids. The CDR3 loop is CASSLRGVSNTEAFF. The CDR3 region has the DNA TGCGCCAGCAGCCTCAGGGGGGTGTCGAACACTGAAGCTTTCTTT.

The J gene is TRBJ2-1, the V gene TRBV7-3; 11 bases match TRBD1. V lost 1 base, J lost 8 bases, and 13 bases stayed unmatched. The CDR3 covers 18 residues. Per germline, CDR1 SGHTA and CDR2 FQGTGA. CDR3 in DNA: TGTGCCAGCAGCTTAAGAGGGTCCTCCGGACAGGGGGCTCATGAGCAGTTCTTC. It codes for CASSLRGSSGQGAHEQFF.

The chain combines TRBV29-1 with TRBJ2-3; D remains ambiguous. From germline, CDR1 is SQVTM and CDR2 ANQGSEA. V was clipped by 5 bases and J by 6 bases, with 18 bases between them. This CDR3 is 14 amino acids long. The CDR3: CSVRVAIVRDTQYF. The CDR3 DNA reads TGCAGCGTTAGAGTGGCGATCGTGAGGGATACGCAGTATTTT.

The gene calls are TRBV4-2 and TRBJ1-1, with 7 bases matching TRBD1. From germline, CDR1 is LGHNA and CDR2 YNFKEQ. V was clipped by 3 bases and J by 3 bases; unmatched bases: 10. The CDR3 spans 16 residues. Here the CDR3 DNA reads TGTGCCAGCAGCCAGTATCCAATACAGGGGTACACTGAAGCTTTCTTT. Residues: CASSQYPIQGYTEAFF.

J is TRBJ2-3 and V is TRBV27; 8 bases are shared with TRBD1. After removal of 7 bases from V and 5 bases from J, the junction contained 11 bases not matched to a gene. Germline-derived CDR1 and CDR2 are MNHEY and SMNVEV (reference sequence). The CDR3 spans 15 residues. The CDR3 region has the DNA TGTGCCAGCACCCCGGACAGGGCCCTGGGAGATACGCAGTATTTT. Its protein is CASTPDRALGDTQYF.

The gene calls are TRBV2 and TRBJ1-4, with 7 bases aligning to TRBD1. CDR1 SNHLY and CDR2 FYNNEI come from the germline V gene. This CDR3 region has 15 residues. V shed 6 bases and J 8 bases; nucleotides not matched to a gene: 12. The CDR3 DNA sequence: TGTGCCAGCAGGGATTCTCCCGGGACAGTCGAAAAACTGTTTTTT. Translated, it gives CASRDSPGTVEKLFF.

The chain couples TRBV18 to TRBJ2-1, with 8 nucleotides matching TRBD1. The V gene end was trimmed by 5 bases and the J gene end by 0 bases; junction bases not matched to a gene: 3. CDR1 is KGHSH and CDR2 is LQKENI in the germline V gene. There are 15 residues in the CDR3. The CDR3 nucleotides are TGTGCCAGCTCATTTGACAGGGGCTCCTACAATGAGCAGTTCTTC. Amino acid sequence: CASSFDRGSYNEQFF.

This clone was seen a few times. The V and J genes are TRBV9 and TRBJ1-2; weak D call: TRBD1 (5 bases). Germline V gives CDR1 SGDLS, CDR2 YYNGEE. The CDR3 extends over 15 amino acids. V lost 6 bases, J lost 5 bases, and 20 bases lay in between. In DNA, the CDR3 is TGTGCCAGCAACTCAGATAGTCGGGGGAGATATGGCTACACCTTC. The encoded protein is CASNSDSRGRYGYTF.

This clone appeared once. The chain joins TRBV2 to TRBJ2-3; D possibly corresponds to TRBD1 (5 bases). CDR3 length equals 14 residues. Between the trimmed V and J ends, which lost 7 bases and 6 bases, there was a span of 17 bases. The germline gives CDR1 SNHLY, CDR2 FYNNEI. CDR3 protein: CASNFGQGRDTQYF. The DNA of the CDR3 is TGTGCCAGCAATTTTGGGCAGGGAAGGGATACGCAGTATTTT.

This chain's CDR3 is CASSEFAGDGNTQYF. Here the CDR3 DNA reads TGTGCCAGCAGTGAATTTGCGGGAGATGGGAATACGCAGTATTTT. V and J are TRBV6-4 and TRBJ2-3, with 7 bases identical to TRBD2. Germline assignment: CDR1 MRHNA and CDR2 SNTAGT. V shed 3 bases, J shed 7 bases, and the junction held 10 bases outside the gene matches. The CDR3 has 15 amino acids.

A few counts support this clone. The V and J genes are TRBV5-5 and TRBJ1-4; D not resolved. Germline CDR1 SGHKS, CDR2 YYEKEE (reference sequence). The germline V and J ends were trimmed by 5 bases and 8 bases, with 7 bases remaining between them. This CDR3 is 11 amino acids long. The CDR3 region is CASRGGEKLFF. CDR3 nucleotide sequence: TGTGCCAGCAGAGGCGGCGAAAAACTGTTTTTT.

The chain is built from TRBV5-1 and TRBJ1-2; D is possibly TRBD1 (6 bases). V was cut by 4 bases and J by 5 bases, with 21 bases left in between. Germline values: CDR1 SGHRS, CDR2 YFSETQ. CDR3 length: 16 residues. The CDR3 spells CASSTEGDTEGYGYTF. CDR3 coding DNA: TGCGCCAGCAGCACGGAAGGGGACACTGAAGGGTATGGCTACACCTTC.

The rearrangement links TRBV5-6 to TRBJ1-2; the D gene is possibly TRBD1 (6 bases). From germline, CDR1 is SGHDT and CDR2 YYEEEE. V dropped 0 bases and J dropped 8 bases, with 8 bases sitting between them. This CDR3 comprises 12 residues. The DNA for the CDR3 is TGTGCCAGCAGCTTGGAGACAGGCGGCTACACCTTC. This gives the protein CASSLETGGYTF.

This clone was detected only a few times. The chain carries TRBV25-1 and TRBJ1-2, with unresolved D. CDR3 length equals 14 residues. The ends were cut back, 6 bases at V and 4 bases at J, with 15 bases in the middle. The germline gives CDR1 MGHDK, CDR2 SYGVNS. The CDR3 is CASRSNEGSYGYTF. CDR3 bases: TGTGCCAGCAGGAGTAATGAGGGAAGCTATGGCTACACCTTC.

The gene calls are TRBV4-1 and TRBJ2-2; D gene uncertain. This CDR3 is 16 amino acids long. Trimming took off 1 base at V and 5 bases at J, with 14 bases between the two ends. Per the germline V gene, CDR1 is MGHRA and CDR2 is YSYEKL. The CDR3 DNA reads TGCGCCAGCAGCCAAGCCCCCCAACTGAGGACCGGGGAGCTGTTTTTT. Encoded protein: CASSQAPQLRTGELFF.

The chain carries TRBV30 and TRBJ1-3; D is ambiguous. Per the germline V gene, CDR1 is GTSNPN and CDR2 is SVGIG (reference sequence). The length of the CDR3 is 14 residues. Trimming cost V 2 bases and J 2 bases, with 10 bases left between them. CDR3 nucleotide sequence: TGTGCCTGGAGTCCCTACGGGGCTGGAAACACCATATATTTT. Translated: CAWSPYGAGNTIYF.

This sequence joins TRBV10-3 and TRBJ2-5; perhaps TRBD2 as D (6 bases). V was cut by 4 bases and J by 1 base, with 10 bases left in between. Looked up from germline, CDR1 is ENHRY and CDR2 is SYGVKD. The CDR3 length is 14 residues. The DNA for the CDR3 is TGTGCCATCAGTGCAGGGACTCTCCAAGAGACCCAGTACTTC. Its protein product is CAISAGTLQETQYF.

The V gene is TRBV4-1, the J gene TRBJ2-1, with D tentatively TRBD2 (6 bases). The CDR3 loop spans 17 amino acids. V was pared by 4 bases and J by 0 bases, with 16 bases between. Per germline, CDR1 MGHRA and CDR2 YSYEKL. The CDR3 DNA sequence: TGCGCCAGCAGCCCGCGGCCTAGCGAGAGCTCCTACAATGAGCAGTTCTTC. It codes for CASSPRPSESSYNEQFF.

This chain links TRBV5-5 with TRBJ1-2, with 7 bases matching TRBD1. Per germline, CDR1 SGHKS and CDR2 YYEKEE (reference sequence). The CDR3 sequence is 14 residues long. The ends lost 4 bases at V and 8 bases at J; junction bases unmatched: 11. CDR3 region: CASSPEQGPQGYTF. The DNA for the CDR3 is TGTGCCAGCAGCCCTGAACAGGGGCCACAGGGCTACACCTTC. The full variable domain, in which reference TRBV5-5 and TRBJ1-2 provide the parts outside the CDR3, is DAGVTQSPTHLIKTRGQQVTLRCSPISGHKSVSWYQQVLGQGPQFIFQYYEKEERGRGNFPDRFSARQFPNYSSELNVNALLLGDSALYLCASSPEQGPQGYTFGSGTRLTVV.

This CDR3 is CASSDRGEGGEQYF. The CDR3 bases are TGTGCCAGCAGTGACCGGGGGGAAGGGGGAGAGCAGTACTTC. This chain links TRBV6-1 with TRBJ2-7, with D maybe TRBD2 (7 bases). The CDR3 covers 14 residues. In germline, CDR1 is MNHNS, CDR2 SASEGT. V was cut by 3 bases and J by 7 bases, with 16 bases left in between.

This clone has more than one count but fewer than ten. The chain employs TRBV5-1 and TRBJ2-5; 10 bases map to TRBD1. The CDR3 is 15 residues long. J was trimmed by 3 bases and V by 3 bases; bases with no gene match: 5. The germline V gene has CDR1 SGHRS and CDR2 YFSETQ. The CDR3 DNA sequence: TGCGCCAGCAGCTCAGAAGGGACAGGGGAAGAGACCCAGTACTTC. It codes for CASSSEGTGEETQYF.

The chain employs TRBV11-3 and TRBJ2-1, with D unclear. Trimming removed 2 bases at V and 0 bases at J, with 14 bases between. The CDR3 spans 17 residues. Germline V gene sequence: CDR1 SGHNT, CDR2 YENEEA. The CDR3 spells CASSLISSVSSYNEQFF. The CDR3 nucleotides are TGTGCCAGCAGCTTAATAAGTTCAGTAAGCTCCTACAATGAGCAGTTCTTC.

CDR3 coding DNA: TGTGCCAGTAGTAGGGACAGGGGACAACTCTATAGCAATCAGCCCCAGCATTTT. Amino acids: CASSRDRGQLYSNQPQHF. This chain uses TRBV19 with TRBJ1-5, with 10 bases matching TRBD1. The CDR3 is 18 amino acids. The germline V gene has CDR1 LNHDA and CDR2 SQIVND (reference sequence). V was clipped by 4 bases and J by 0 bases; unmatched bases: 9.

A single count supports this clone. This chain connects TRBV5-1 to TRBJ2-7; 7 bases align to TRBD1. V dropped 4 bases and J dropped 5; count of bases not matched to a gene: 18. The CDR3 extends over 17 amino acids. The germline CDR1 and CDR2 sequences are SGHRS and YFSETQ. The CDR3 DNA sequence: TGCGCCAGCAGCCCGCGAAACCCCCGGGACAGACTAAACGAGCAGTACTTC. It codes for CASSPRNPRDRLNEQYF.

This clone was counted only a few times. This chain joins TRBV5-6 and TRBJ2-1, with TRBD2 matching 14 bases. The CDR3 has 15 amino acids. CDR1 is SGHDT and CDR2 is YYEEEE in the germline V gene. Losses at the gene ends were 3 bases for V and 8 bases for J; bases not matched to a gene: 4. The CDR3 bases are TGTGCCAGCAGCTCTGGGACTAGCGGGAGCGATGAGCAGTTCTTC. Protein: CASSSGTSGSDEQFF.

This rearrangement joins TRBV5-6 to TRBJ1-2; the match to TRBD1 covers 8 bases. With V trimmed by 0 bases and J by 1 base, 11 bases remained unmatched. Germline V gene sequence: CDR1 SGHDT, CDR2 YYEEEE. The CDR3 covers 18 residues. CDR3 residues: CASSLAGAGGIVNYGYTF. The CDR3 DNA sequence: TGTGCCAGCAGCTTGGCCGGGGCAGGGGGCATTGTTAACTATGGCTACACCTTC.

A single count supports this clone. The chain uses TRBV19 and TRBJ2-1; TRBD1 agrees at 7 bases. The germline V gene encodes CDR1 LNHDA and CDR2 SQIVND (reference sequence). There are 12 residues in the CDR3. J was trimmed by 9 bases and V by 4 bases; bases with no gene match: 3. Written as DNA, the CDR3 is TGTGCCAGTAGTAAGGGGGCGGGTGAGCAGTTCTTC. Its translation: CASSKGAGEQFF.